These T cell receptor beta chains were read from a single sample in a study of blood T cell repertoires in COVID-19. TCRdb keeps only in-frame clones here, not all; method: immunoSEQ multiplex PCR. The table includes approximately 270,000 clones, approximately 89% detected once. The sample comprised PBMCs or T cells enriched from blood (not recorded which). The receptors come from a man aged 35 to 55 who had been exposed to COVID-19. The CDR3 runs from the conserved cysteine through the conserved F or W. The D gene is left open where the match is weak. Only some rows state a clone size, as once, few, many or a class for expanded clones.

v_call: TRBV7-3
d_call: NA
j_call: TRBJ1-2
clone_size: NA
cdr3_aa: CASSLTGADGYTF
cdr3_nt: TGTGCCAGCAGCTTAACGGGGGCTGATGGCTACACCTTC

v_call: TRBV30
d_call: TRBD1
j_call: TRBJ2-7
clone_size: NA
cdr3_aa: CAWSSPGTVNPHF
cdr3_nt: TGTGCCTGGAGCTCTCCCGGGACAGTCAATCCACACTTC

v_call: TRBV4-2
d_call: TRBD1
j_call: TRBJ1-1
clone_size: NA
cdr3_aa: CASSQVSEGQANTEAFF
cdr3_nt: TGTGCCAGCAGCCAAGTTTCGGAGGGACAGGCGAACACTGAAGCTTTCTTT

v_call: TRBV27
d_call: NA
j_call: TRBJ2-3
clone_size: NA
cdr3_aa: CASSPKGQGWDTQYF
cdr3_nt: TGTGCCAGCAGTCCCAAAGGGCAGGGATGGGATACGCAGTATTTT

v_call: TRBV15
d_call: NA
j_call: TRBJ2-1
clone_size: NA
cdr3_aa: CATSAHRDSHNEQFF
cdr3_nt: TGTGCCACCAGCGCTCACCGGGACTCTCACAATGAGCAGTTCTTC

v_call: TRBV5-4
d_call: NA
j_call: TRBJ2-2
clone_size: NA
cdr3_aa: CASSLIRGSSTGELFF
cdr3_nt: TGTGCCAGCAGCTTGATCAGGGGATCCTCCACCGGGGAGCTGTTTTTT

v_call: TRBV28
d_call: NA
j_call: TRBJ1-3
clone_size: NA
cdr3_aa: CASSFLGADSGNTIYF
cdr3_nt: TGTGCCAGCAGTTTCCTAGGGGCGGACTCTGGAAACACCATATATTTT

v_call: TRBV3-1/TRBV3-2
d_call: NA
j_call: TRBJ1-6
clone_size: NA
cdr3_aa: CASSQGDTGKLSPLHF
cdr3_nt: TGTGCCAGCAGCCAAGGAGATACGGGGAAATTGTCACCCCTCCACTTT

v_call: TRBV3-1/TRBV3-2
d_call: TRBD1
j_call: TRBJ2-1
clone_size: NA
cdr3_aa: CASSQAGTAFSYNEQFF
cdr3_nt: TGTGCCAGCAGCCAAGCCGGGACAGCCTTCTCCTACAATGAGCAGTTCTTC

v_call: TRBV27
d_call: NA
j_call: TRBJ1-4
clone_size: NA
cdr3_aa: CASCPRGRITNEKLFF
cdr3_nt: TGTGCCAGCTGCCCTCGGGGTAGGATTACTAATGAAAAACTGTTTTTT

v_call: TRBV10-2
d_call: TRBD1
j_call: TRBJ1-1
clone_size: NA
cdr3_aa: CASSKDRVATEAFF
cdr3_nt: TGCGCCAGCAGTAAGGACAGGGTTGCCACTGAAGCTTTCTTT

v_call: TRBV5-1
d_call: NA
j_call: TRBJ2-7
clone_size: NA
cdr3_aa: CASSRSTYEQYF
cdr3_nt: TGCGCCAGCAGCCGTAGCACCTACGAGCAGTACTTC

v_call: TRBV6-5
d_call: NA
j_call: TRBJ2-7
clone_size: NA
cdr3_aa: CASTTVVDSTYEQYF
cdr3_nt: TGTGCCAGCACCACCGTAGTCGACAGTACCTACGAGCAGTACTTC

v_call: TRBV11-3
d_call: TRBD2
j_call: TRBJ2-1
clone_size: once
cdr3_aa: CASSLRTRKNEQFF
cdr3_nt: TGTGCCAGCAGCTTACGGACTAGGAAGAATGAGCAGTTCTTC

v_call: TRBV6-5
d_call: TRBD1
j_call: TRBJ2-3
clone_size: NA
cdr3_aa: CASSPTGGPDTQYF
cdr3_nt: TGTGCCAGCAGCCCAACAGGGGGTCCAGATACGCAGTATTTT

v_call: TRBV4-2
d_call: TRBD1
j_call: TRBJ2-5
clone_size: NA
cdr3_aa: CASSQETGTGTLQETQYF
cdr3_nt: TGTGCCAGCAGCCAAGAGACCGGGACAGGGACTCTACAAGAGACCCAGTACTTC

v_call: TRBV27
d_call: TRBD1
j_call: TRBJ1-4
clone_size: NA
cdr3_aa: CASSQDRVGEKLFF
cdr3_nt: TGTGCCAGCAGTCAGGACAGGGTGGGTGAAAAACTGTTTTTT